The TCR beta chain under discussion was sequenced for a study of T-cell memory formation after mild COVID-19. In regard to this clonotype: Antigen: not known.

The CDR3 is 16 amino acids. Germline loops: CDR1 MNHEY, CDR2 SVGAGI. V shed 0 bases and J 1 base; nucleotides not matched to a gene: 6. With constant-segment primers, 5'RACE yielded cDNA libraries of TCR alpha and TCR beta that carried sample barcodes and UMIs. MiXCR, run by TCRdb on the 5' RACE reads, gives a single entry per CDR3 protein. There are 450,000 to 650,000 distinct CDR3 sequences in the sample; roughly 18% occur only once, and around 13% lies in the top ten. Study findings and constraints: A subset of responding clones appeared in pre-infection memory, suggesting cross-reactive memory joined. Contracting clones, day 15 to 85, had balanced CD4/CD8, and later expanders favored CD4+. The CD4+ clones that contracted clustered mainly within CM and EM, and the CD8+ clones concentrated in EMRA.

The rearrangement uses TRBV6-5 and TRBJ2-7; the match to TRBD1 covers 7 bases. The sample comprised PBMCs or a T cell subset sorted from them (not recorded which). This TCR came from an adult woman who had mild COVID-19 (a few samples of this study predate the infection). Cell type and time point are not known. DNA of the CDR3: TGTGCCAGCAGTTACTCGGTCGGGACAGCTTCCTACGAGCAGTACTTC. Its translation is CASSYSVGTASYEQYF.